The entry below gives a single T cell receptor beta chain sequence along with its context. Original data processing: Amplified reference gene primers provided the basis for estimating nucleated cell counts. Here immunoSEQ multiplex PCR was the method, and the copy in TCRdb shows in-frame clones only, minus some. V and J calls and clone size come straight from that table; D and trimming were deduced from the DNA. Among 330,000 or so clones listed, roughly 88% were seen once. Everyone who took part was roughly 18 to 89 years old, and they came from fewer than 25 US areas. What the recovered Cohort 3 donors had was two negative PCRs, clearance, or symptom resolution. This sample was included in a study of blood T cell repertoires in COVID-19. Overall study: Both acute and convalescent COVID-19 samples were obtained from the United States, Italy and Spain.

Germline assignment: CDR1 SGHRS and CDR2 YFSETQ. V was shortened by 0 bases and J by 2 bases, with 5 bases between the two germline ends. This CDR3 spans 14 amino acids. This chain links TRBV5-1 with TRBJ2-2, with D uncertain. The sample consisted of PBMCs or T cells enriched from blood (not recorded which). This TCR was recovered from a man under 40 who had recovered from COVID-19. Here the CDR3 reads CASSLGGNTGELFF. CDR3 nucleotide sequence: TGCGCCAGCAGCTTGGGAGGTAACACCGGGGAGCTGTTTTTT.